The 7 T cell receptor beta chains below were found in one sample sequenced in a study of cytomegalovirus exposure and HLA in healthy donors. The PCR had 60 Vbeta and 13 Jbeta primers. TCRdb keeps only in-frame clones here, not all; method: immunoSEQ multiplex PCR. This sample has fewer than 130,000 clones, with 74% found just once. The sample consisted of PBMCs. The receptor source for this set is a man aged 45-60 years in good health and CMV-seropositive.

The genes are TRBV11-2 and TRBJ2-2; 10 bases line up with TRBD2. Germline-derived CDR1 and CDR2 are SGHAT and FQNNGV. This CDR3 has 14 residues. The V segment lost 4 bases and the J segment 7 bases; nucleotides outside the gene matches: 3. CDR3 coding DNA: TGTGCCAGCAGCTCCATAGCGGGAGGCGGGGAGCTGTTTTTT. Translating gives CASSSIAGGGELFF. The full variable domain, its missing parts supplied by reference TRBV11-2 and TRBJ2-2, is EAGVAQSPRYKIIEKRQSVAFWCNPISGHATLYWYQQILGQGPKLLIQFQNNGVVDDSQLPKDRFSAERLKGVDSTLKIQPAKLEDSAVYLCASSSIAGGGELFFGEGSRLTVL.

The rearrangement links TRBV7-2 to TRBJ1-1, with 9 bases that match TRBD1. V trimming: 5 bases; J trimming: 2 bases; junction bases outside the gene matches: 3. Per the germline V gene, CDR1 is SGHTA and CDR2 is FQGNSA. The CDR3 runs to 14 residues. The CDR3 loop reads CASSLTGGNTEAFF. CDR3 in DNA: TGTGCCAGCAGCCTCACAGGGGGCAACACTGAAGCTTTCTTT.

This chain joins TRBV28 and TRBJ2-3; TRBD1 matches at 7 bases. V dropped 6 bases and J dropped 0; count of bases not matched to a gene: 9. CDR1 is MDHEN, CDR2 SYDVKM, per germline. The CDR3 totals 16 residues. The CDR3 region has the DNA TGTGCCAGCAGCCCCTTGACAGGGAAAAGCACAGATACGCAGTATTTT. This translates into CASSPLTGKSTDTQYF. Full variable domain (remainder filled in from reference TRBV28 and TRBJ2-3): DVKVTQSSRYLVKRTGEKVFLECVQDMDHENMFWYRQDPGLGLRLIYFSYDVKMKEKGDIPEGYSVSREKKERFSLILESASTNQTSMYLCASSPLTGKSTDTQYFGPGTRLTVL.

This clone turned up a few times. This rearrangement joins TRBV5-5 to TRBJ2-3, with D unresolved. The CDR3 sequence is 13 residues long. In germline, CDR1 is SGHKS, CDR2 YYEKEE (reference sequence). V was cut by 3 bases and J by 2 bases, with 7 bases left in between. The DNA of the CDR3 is TGTGCCAGCAGCTCCGGTTACACAGATACGCAGTATTTT. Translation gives CASSSGYTDTQYF.

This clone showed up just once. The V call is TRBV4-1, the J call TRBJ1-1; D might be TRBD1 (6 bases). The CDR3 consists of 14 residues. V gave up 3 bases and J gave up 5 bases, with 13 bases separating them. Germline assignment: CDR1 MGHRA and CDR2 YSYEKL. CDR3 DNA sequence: TGCGCCAGCAGCCATTCAGGGGCTGGGACTGAAGCTTTCTTT. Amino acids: CASSHSGAGTEAFF.

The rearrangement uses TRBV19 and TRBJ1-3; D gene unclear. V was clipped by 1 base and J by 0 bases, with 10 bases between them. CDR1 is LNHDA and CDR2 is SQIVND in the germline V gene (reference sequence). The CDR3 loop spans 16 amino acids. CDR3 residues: CASSIARRSSGNTIYF. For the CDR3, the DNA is TGTGCCAGTAGTATAGCACGGAGGAGCTCTGGAAACACCATATATTTT. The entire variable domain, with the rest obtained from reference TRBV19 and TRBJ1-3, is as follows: DGGITQSPKYLFRKEGQNVTLSCEQNLNHDAMYWYRQDPGQGLRLIYYSQIVNDFQKGDIAEGYSVSREKKESFPLTVTSAQKNPTAFYLCASSIARRSSGNTIYFGEGSWLTVV.

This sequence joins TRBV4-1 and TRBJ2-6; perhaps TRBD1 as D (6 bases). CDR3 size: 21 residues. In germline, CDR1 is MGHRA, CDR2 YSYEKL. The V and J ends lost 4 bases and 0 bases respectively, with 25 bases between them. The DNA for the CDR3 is TGCGCCAGCAGCCCGCAAGGTGGGTACCCGACAGGACTCTCTGGGGCCAACGTCCTGACTTTC. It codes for CASSPQGGYPTGLSGANVLTF.